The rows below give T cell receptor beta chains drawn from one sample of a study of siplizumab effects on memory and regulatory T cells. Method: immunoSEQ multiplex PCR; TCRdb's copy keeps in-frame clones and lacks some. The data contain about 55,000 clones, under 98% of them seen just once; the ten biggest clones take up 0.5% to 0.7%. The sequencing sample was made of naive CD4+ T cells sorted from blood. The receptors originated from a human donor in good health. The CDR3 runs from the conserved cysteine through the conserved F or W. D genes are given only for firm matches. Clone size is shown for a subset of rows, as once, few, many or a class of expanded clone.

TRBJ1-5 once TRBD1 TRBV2 TGTGCCAGCAACCGCAGGGGGCCGAGCAATCAGCCCCAGCATTTT CASNRRGPSNQPQHF
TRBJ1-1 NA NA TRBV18 TGTGCCAGCTCCCCAAAAACTAACAGGGATATGGACACTGAAGCTTTCTTT CASSPKTNRDMDTEAFF
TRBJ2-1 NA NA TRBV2 TGTGCCAGCAGTGAGGCCTGGCATGAGCAGTTCTTC CASSEAWHEQFF
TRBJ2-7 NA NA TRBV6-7 TGTGCCAGCAGTTACTCTCGAAGACCGACGAGCTCCTACGAGCAGTACTTC CASSYSRRPTSSYEQYF
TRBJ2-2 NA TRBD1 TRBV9 TGTGCCAGCAGCCGACAGGGTGGGGTGAACACCGGGGAGCTGTTTTTT CASSRQGGVNTGELFF
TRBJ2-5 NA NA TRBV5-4 TGTGCCAGCAGCTTGGGGCGGAGAGAAGAGACCCAGTACTTC CASSLGRREETQYF
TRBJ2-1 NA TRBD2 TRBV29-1 TGCAGCGTTGAACTAGCGGGAGGTAACTATGAGCAGTTCTTC CSVELAGGNYEQFF
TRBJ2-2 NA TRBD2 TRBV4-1 TGCGCCAGCAGCCGGGGTTCTTCGGCGGGAGTGACCACCGGGGAGCTGTTTTTT CASSRGSSAGVTTGELFF
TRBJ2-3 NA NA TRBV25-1 TGTGCCAGCAGTGACGGGGTGGCAGATACGCAGTATTTT CASSDGVADTQYF
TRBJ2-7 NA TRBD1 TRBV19 TGTGCCAGTAGCCGGTCGACAGGGGGGGGCGAGCAGTACTTC CASSRSTGGGEQYF
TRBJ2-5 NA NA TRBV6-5 TGTGCCAGCAGTTACGCGAAGGAGACCCAGTACTTC CASSYAKETQYF
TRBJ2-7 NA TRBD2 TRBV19 TGTGCCAGTAGTATTGTCGGACTAGCGGGACACGAGCAGTACTTC CASSIVGLAGHEQYF
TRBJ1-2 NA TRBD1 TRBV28 TGTGCCAGCAGTTTATTTTCAGGGGGTCCTAACTATGGCTACACCTTC CASSLFSGGPNYGYTF
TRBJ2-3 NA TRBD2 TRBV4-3 TGCGCCAGCAGCCATGGGAGCGGGAGGGGCACAGATACGCAGTATTTT CASSHGSGRGTDTQYF
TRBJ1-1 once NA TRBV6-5 TGTGCCAGCAGTCGTGGTGGGCACACTGAAGCTTTCTTT CASSRGGHTEAFF
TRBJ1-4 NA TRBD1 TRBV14 TGTGCCAGCAGCCGAGTAACAGGGGCTAATGAAAAACTGTTTTTT CASSRVTGANEKLFF
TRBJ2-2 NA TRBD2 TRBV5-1 TGCGCCAGCAGCTCCAGCGGGAGTACGACCGGGGAGCTGTTTTTT CASSSSGSTTGELFF
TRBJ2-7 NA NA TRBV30 TGTGCCTGGACTAGGACGGGGAGCTCCTACGAGCAGTACTTC CAWTRTGSSYEQYF
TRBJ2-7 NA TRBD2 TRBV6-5 TGTGCCAGCAGACTAGCGGGAGGGCCGCTCGACGAGCAGTACTTC CASRLAGGPLDEQYF
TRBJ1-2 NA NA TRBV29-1 TGCAGCGTTGATCCCCTCGGGAGGAGGGAAGTTAACTATGGCTACACCTTC CSVDPLGRREVNYGYTF
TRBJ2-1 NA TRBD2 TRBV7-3 TGTGCCAGCAGCTCGCTAGCGGGCGTTCACAATGAGCAGTTCTTC CASSSLAGVHNEQFF
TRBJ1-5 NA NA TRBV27 TGTGCCAGCAGTTCGATCGGTCAGCCCCAGCATTTT CASSSIGQPQHF
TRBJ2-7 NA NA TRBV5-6 TGTGCCAGCAGCTTGGTCGCCGGGGAGCAGTACTTC CASSLVAGEQYF
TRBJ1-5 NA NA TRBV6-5 TGTGCCAGCAGCCAAGGCAATCAGCCCCAGCATTTT CASSQGNQPQHF
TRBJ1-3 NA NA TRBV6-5 TGTGCCAGCAGTTCGGGTCCCTCGCCCCGTGGAAACACCATATATTTT CASSSGPSPRGNTIYF
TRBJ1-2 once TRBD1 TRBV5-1 TGCGCCAGCAGCCAACCCCCTGACAGGGGGCTGGACTATGGCTACACCTTC CASSQPPDRGLDYGYTF
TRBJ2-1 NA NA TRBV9 TGTGCCAGCAGCCCCCGGCGGGAAGCGGGCAATGAGCAGTTCTTC CASSPRREAGNEQFF
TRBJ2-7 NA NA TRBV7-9 TGTGCCAGCAGCTTCGCCGGTTGGACCGACTACTACGAGCAGTACTTC CASSFAGWTDYYEQYF
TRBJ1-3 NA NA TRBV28 TGTGCCAGCAGTTTATTGATGCCAGTTCGTTCTGGAAACACCATATATTTT CASSLLMPVRSGNTIYF
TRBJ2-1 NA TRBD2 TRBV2 TGTGCCAGCATGACGGGTGCGGGAGGGAGGAATGAGCAGTTCTTC CASMTGAGGRNEQFF
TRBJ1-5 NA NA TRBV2 TGTGCCAGCAGTCCTTGGCGCAATCAGCCCCAGCATTTT CASSPWRNQPQHF
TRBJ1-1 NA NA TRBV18 TGTGCCAGCTCACCAGATACATTACAACGTGCTTTCTTT CASSPDTLQRAFF
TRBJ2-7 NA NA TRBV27 TGTGCCAGCAGTCCAAGACCTGACGGGCGCTACGAGCAGTACTTC CASSPRPDGRYEQYF
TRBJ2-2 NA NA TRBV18 TGTGCCAGCTCACGAAGAACAGGGTCGGACACCGGGGAGCTGTTTTTT CASSRRTGSDTGELFF
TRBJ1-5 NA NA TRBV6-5 TGTGCCAGCAGTCGCGGGTACTATAGCAATCAGCCCCAGCATTTT CASSRGYYSNQPQHF
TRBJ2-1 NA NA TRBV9 TGTGCCAGCAGCGTAGCGGGACCCTACAATGAGCAGTTCTTC CASSVAGPYNEQFF
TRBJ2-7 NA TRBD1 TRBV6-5 TGTGCCAGCAGCCGACAGGGGGCTGATGAGCAGTACTTC CASSRQGADEQYF
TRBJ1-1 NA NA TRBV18 TGTGCCAGCTCACCATCCCAAGTCGGGAACACTGAAGCTTTCTTT CASSPSQVGNTEAFF
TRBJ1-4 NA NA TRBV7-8 TGTGCCTCCCGGGACTGGGTTGATGAAAAACTGTTTTTT CASRDWVDEKLFF
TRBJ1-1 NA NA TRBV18 TGTGCCAGCTCACGGGACCGGCTGAACACTGAAGCTTTCTTT CASSRDRLNTEAFF
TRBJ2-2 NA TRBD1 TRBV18 TGTGCCAGCTCAGGGGGACAGACCACCGGGGAGCTGTTTTTT CASSGGQTTGELFF
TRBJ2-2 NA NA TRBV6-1 TGTGCCAGCAGACGTGGGTGGGGGGATTCCGGGGAGCTGTTTTTT CASRRGWGDSGELFF
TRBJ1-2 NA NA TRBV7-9 TGTGCCAGCAGCTACCCCTATGGCTACACCTTC CASSYPYGYTF
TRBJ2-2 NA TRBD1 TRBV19 TGTGCCACCCGGACAGGGGGCGCCGACACCGGGGAGCTGTTTTTT CATRTGGADTGELFF
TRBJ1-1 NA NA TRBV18 TGTGCCAGCTCTTCCTTGACGAGCACTGAAGCTTTCTTT CASSSLTSTEAFF
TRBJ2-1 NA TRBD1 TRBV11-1 TGTGCCAGCAGCTTAGCAGGGACAGGGAGGGGGACCTACAATGAGCAGTTCTTC CASSLAGTGRGTYNEQFF
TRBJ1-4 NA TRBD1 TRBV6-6 TGTGCCAGCAGTCGAGGGACAGTGCCTTCCGAAAAACTGTTTTTT CASSRGTVPSEKLFF
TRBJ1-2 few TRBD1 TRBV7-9 TGTGCCAGCAGCGAAACTACAGGGGGTGGCTACACCTTC CASSETTGGGYTF
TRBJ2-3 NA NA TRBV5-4 TGTGCCAGCAGCTTACAGGGCTCAGATACGCAGTATTTT CASSLQGSDTQYF
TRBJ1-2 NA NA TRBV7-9 TGTGCCAGCAGCTTAGCAGGACAGCGCCATGGCCACACCTTC CASSLAGQRHGHTF
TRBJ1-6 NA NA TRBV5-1 TGCGCCAGCAGCTTGGGAGGGGCCGATAATAATTCACCCCTCCACTTT CASSLGGADNNSPLHF
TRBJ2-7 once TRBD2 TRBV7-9 TGTGCCAGCACGCAAAGCGGGAGCGGGTACGAGCAGTACTTC CASTQSGSGYEQYF
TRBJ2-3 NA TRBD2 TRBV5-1 TGCGCCAGCAGCCTGTATACTAGCGTCGGCACAGATACGCAGTATTTT CASSLYTSVGTDTQYF
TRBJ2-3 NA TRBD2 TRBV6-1 TGTGCCAGCAGTGAAAGGACTAGCGGGAGCACAGATACGCAGTATTTT CASSERTSGSTDTQYF
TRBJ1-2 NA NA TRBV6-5 TGTGCCAGCAGTTACCGGGGGCGCGTTGGCTACACCTTC CASSYRGRVGYTF
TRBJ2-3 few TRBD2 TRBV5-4 TGTGCCAGCAGCTTGGCCGGGACTAGCATACCAGATACGCAGTATTTT CASSLAGTSIPDTQYF
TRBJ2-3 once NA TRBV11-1 TGTGCCAGCAGCCCTTCCACAGATACGCAGTATTTT CASSPSTDTQYF